A selection of T cell receptor beta chains follows, all from one sample in a study of T cell responses to AZD1222 COVID-19 vaccine. Sequencing was performed with immunoSEQ multiplex PCR; in TCRdb, only in-frame clones are kept and a portion is missing. The sample consists of some 140,000 clones, approximately 90% of them appearing once. The input for sequencing was peripheral blood, taken on day 0 of AZD1222 vaccination. Receptors were obtained from an adult in good health. CDR3s include the opening cysteine and the closing phenylalanine or tryptophan. Fields, in order: D gene, V gene, J gene, clone size, CDR3 protein, CDR3 DNA. A D gene is named only where the DNA matches it firmly. Size is omitted from some rows. Given values are once, few, many or a class for expanded clones.

>TRBD2|TRBV7-2|TRBJ2-1|NA
CASRSGGSYNEQFF
TGTGCCAGCCGTAGCGGGGGCTCCTACAATGAGCAGTTCTTC
>NA|TRBV4-2|TRBJ1-1|NA
CASSQGSAGVTAFF
TGTGCCAGCAGCCAAGGAAGTGCAGGGGTTACAGCTTTCTTT
>NA|TRBV5-4|TRBJ1-1|NA
CASSLGGNRASEAFF
TGTGCCAGCAGCTTGGGGGGGAATCGGGCTAGTGAAGCTTTCTTT
>NA|TRBV7-3|TRBJ2-1|NA
CASSLRVQTHEQFF
TGTGCCAGCAGCTTAAGAGTTCAGACCCACGAGCAGTTCTTC
>TRBD1|TRBV2|TRBJ1-5|NA
CASHDRGSQPQHF
TGTGCCAGCCATGACAGGGGGTCCCAGCCCCAGCATTTT
>TRBD1|TRBV3-1/TRBV3-2|TRBJ2-5|NA
CASSQENRGQETQYF
TGTGCCAGCAGCCAAGAAAACAGGGGTCAAGAGACCCAGTACTTC
>TRBD1|TRBV19|TRBJ2-3|NA
CASRTWDRTEGEDTQYF
TGTGCCAGTAGAACTTGGGACAGGACAGAGGGGGAAGATACGCAGTATTTT
>NA|TRBV6-5|TRBJ1-5|NA
CASSYSRGNQPQHF
TGTGCCAGCAGTTACTCGAGAGGGAATCAGCCCCAGCATTTT
>NA|TRBV7-3|TRBJ2-4|NA
CASSQTGTQNIQYF
TGTGCCAGCAGTCAAACAGGGACCCAAAACATTCAGTACTTC
>NA|TRBV29-1|TRBJ1-2|NA
CSVTEAYGYTF
TGCAGCGTGACAGAGGCCTATGGCTACACCTTC
>NA|TRBV5-6|TRBJ1-1|NA
CASSFLGRMNTEAFF
TGTGCCAGCAGCTTTTTAGGACGGATGAACACTGAAGCTTTCTTT
>NA|TRBV7-9|TRBJ2-4|NA
CASSLAPSLGPGIQYF
TGTGCCAGCAGCTTAGCACCCTCCCTAGGCCCGGGCATTCAGTACTTC
>NA|TRBV5-1|TRBJ1-1|NA
CASGGAEGEAFF
TGCGCCAGCGGAGGGGCAGAAGGTGAAGCTTTCTTT
>NA|TRBV5-1|TRBJ2-7|NA
CASSPRALSSYEQYF
TGCGCCAGCAGTCCTAGGGCCCTTTCCTCCTACGAGCAGTACTTC
>NA|TRBV6-5|TRBJ1-2|NA
CASSPSKGLYGYTF
TGTGCCAGCAGCCCCAGCAAGGGGCTTTATGGCTACACCTTC
>TRBD1|TRBV5-1|TRBJ1-5|NA
CASSQTGGSNQPQHF
TGCGCCAGCAGCCAAACAGGGGGTAGCAATCAGCCCCAGCATTTT
>TRBD1|TRBV6-4|TRBJ1-1|once
CASSDGQAAEAFF
TGTGCCAGCAGTGACGGACAGGCGGCTGAAGCTTTCTTT
>NA|TRBV7-9|TRBJ2-1|NA
CASSLEFYRFF
TGTGCCAGCAGCTTAGAATTTTATAGGTTCTTC
>NA|TRBV6-5|TRBJ1-5|NA
CASSYSSRGDQPQHF
TGTGCCAGCAGTTACTCATCCAGGGGTGATCAGCCCCAGCATTTT
>NA|TRBV3-1/TRBV3-2|TRBJ2-1|NA
CASSQAGENEQFF
TGTGCCAGCAGCCAAGCGGGAGAAAATGAGCAGTTCTTC
>NA|TRBV7-9|TRBJ2-1|NA
CASSLDEANNEQFF
TGTGCCAGCAGCTTAGATGAAGCCAACAATGAGCAGTTCTTC
>NA|TRBV28|TRBJ2-5|NA
CASIAQETQYF
TGTGCCAGCATCGCCCAAGAGACCCAGTACTTC
>TRBD1|TRBV7-9|TRBJ1-1|NA
CASSLVQGARTEAFF
TGTGCCAGCAGCTTAGTACAGGGGGCTCGCACTGAAGCTTTCTTT
>NA|TRBV2|TRBJ1-5|once
CASSETQVYSNQPQHF
TGTGCCAGCAGTGAGACTCAGGTTTATAGCAATCAGCCCCAGCATTTT
>NA|TRBV5-1|TRBJ2-7|NA
CASMEGLEQYF
TGCGCCAGCATGGAGGGTTTGGAGCAGTACTTC
>TRBD1|TRBV5-1|TRBJ1-4|NA
CASSLGDSHEKLFF
TGCGCCAGCAGCTTAGGGGACAGCCATGAAAAACTGTTTTTT
>NA|TRBV5-1|TRBJ1-1|NA
CASRAEGRKTEAFF
TGCGCCAGCAGAGCAGAGGGCAGGAAGACTGAAGCTTTCTTT
>TRBD1|TRBV11-2|TRBJ1-2|NA
CASSFGTGVLGYTF
TGTGCCAGCAGCTTCGGGACAGGCGTCCTTGGCTACACCTTC
>NA|TRBV6-5|TRBJ1-1|NA
CASRSVEAFF
TGTGCCAGCAGGTCGGTTGAAGCTTTCTTT
>NA|TRBV6-5|TRBJ1-2|NA
CASSPLWDGYGYTF
TGTGCCAGCAGTCCCCTGTGGGACGGCTATGGCTACACCTTC
>NA|TRBV4-1|TRBJ1-1|NA
CASSQGGFRGTEAFF
TGCGCCAGCAGCCAAGGGGGCTTCCGGGGCACTGAAGCTTTCTTT
>NA|TRBV30|TRBJ1-3|NA
CAWGSLGALGNTIYF
TGTGCCTGGGGGTCCCTCGGGGCACTAGGAAACACCATATATTTT
>NA|TRBV2|TRBJ1-5|NA
CASSNRASNQPQHF
TGTGCCAGCAGTAATCGGGCCTCCAATCAGCCCCAGCATTTT
>NA|TRBV25-1|TRBJ1-6|NA
CASSPGNSPLHF
TGTGCCAGCAGCCCAGGGAATTCACCCCTCCACTTT
>NA|TRBV30|TRBJ1-6|NA
CAWSIDSAGNSPLHF
TGTGCCTGGAGTATAGATTCGGCGGGTAATTCACCCCTCCACTTT
>NA|TRBV5-1|TRBJ1-4|NA
CASSLPGTNEKLFF
TGCGCCAGCAGCTTGCCCGGGACTAATGAAAAACTGTTTTTT
>NA|TRBV5-1|TRBJ1-1|NA
CASSLEVGLNTEAFF
TGCGCCAGCAGCTTGGAAGTAGGATTGAACACTGAAGCTTTCTTT
>NA|TRBV5-6|TRBJ2-5|NA
CASSSQGTAETQYF
TGTGCCAGCAGCTCCCAAGGTACCGCGGAGACCCAGTACTTC
>NA|TRBV11-3|TRBJ2-2|NA
CASTPWEGAGELFF
TGTGCCAGCACCCCCTGGGAGGGGGCCGGGGAGCTGTTTTTT
>NA|TRBV6-5|TRBJ2-1|NA
CASWGRLSYNEQFF
TGTGCCAGCTGGGGGCGGCTCTCCTACAATGAGCAGTTCTTC
>TRBD2|TRBV24-1|TRBJ2-7|few
CATSDSSGRPMEQYF
TGTGCCACCAGTGATTCTAGCGGGCGCCCTATGGAGCAGTACTTC
>TRBD2|TRBV18|TRBJ2-1|NA
CASSLAVGSGDNNEQFF
TGTGCCAGCTCCCTCGCCGTGGGTAGCGGGGATAACAATGAGCAGTTCTTC
>NA|TRBV5-1|TRBJ1-1|NA
CASSLAGGVNTEAFF
TGCGCCAGCAGCTTGGCCGGGGGTGTGAACACTGAAGCTTTCTTT
>NA|TRBV7-8|TRBJ1-2|NA
CAVGANYGYTF
TGTGCAGTGGGGGCTAACTATGGCTACACCTTC
>NA|TRBV4-1|TRBJ1-2|NA
CASSQDGVYGYTF
TGCGCCAGCAGCCAAGATGGCGTCTATGGCTACACCTTC
>TRBD1|TRBV5-6|TRBJ2-6|NA
CASSLVQGAILGANVLTF
TGTGCCAGCAGCTTGGTACAGGGGGCGATTCTTGGGGCCAACGTCCTGACTTTC
>TRBD1|TRBV4-1|TRBJ2-5|NA
CASSQDFGTGYQETQYF
TGCGCCAGCAGCCAAGATTTTGGGACAGGGTACCAAGAGACCCAGTACTTC
>NA|TRBV19|TRBJ1-5|NA
CASSIDRGVSQPQHF
TGTGCCAGTAGTATAGATCGAGGGGTGAGTCAGCCCCAGCATTTT
>TRBD1|TRBV29-1|TRBJ2-1|NA
CSSETGVYNEQFF
TGCAGCAGCGAGACAGGGGTCTACAATGAGCAGTTCTTC
>NA|TRBV19|TRBJ1-2|NA
CASSTRLDGYTF
TGTGCCAGTAGTACCCGACTGGATGGCTACACCTTC
>NA|TRBV2|TRBJ1-5|NA
CASSEGRGNQPQHF
TGTGCCAGCAGTGAAGGTAGGGGCAATCAGCCCCAGCATTTT
>NA|TRBV7-3|TRBJ2-3|NA
CASSLYGNTDTQYF
TGTGCCAGCAGCTTATACGGGAACACAGATACGCAGTATTTT